These 9 T cell receptor beta chains were all obtained from the same sample, sequenced in a study of T cell responses to AZD1222 COVID-19 vaccine. Measured with immunoSEQ multiplex PCR; TCRdb has only the in-frame clones, and not every one. The top ten clones hold about 2.5% of a sample with 150,000 to 200,000 clones, more than 85% of them seen once. The sample consisted of peripheral blood, taken on day 0 of AZD1222 vaccination. The source of these receptors is an adult in good health.

The V gene is TRBV7-9, the J gene TRBJ1-5, with a tentative D call TRBD1 (5 bases). With 5 bases removed from V and 2 bases from J, the gap between germline ends came to 13 bases. The CDR3 covers 15 residues. Germline-derived CDR1 and CDR2 are SEHNR and FQNEAQ (reference sequence). The CDR3 sequence is CASSGGRGGNQPQHF. CDR3 nucleotide sequence: TGTGCCAGCAGCGGCGGGAGGGGTGGCAATCAGCCCCAGCATTTT.

The chain couples TRBV4-1 to TRBJ1-6; 7 bases are shared with TRBD1. This CDR3 is built from 16 residues. V was clipped by 4 bases and J by 7 bases; unmatched bases: 10. Germline CDR1 and CDR2: MGHRA and YSYEKL. The CDR3 region is CASSLSPGQSNSPLHF. The CDR3 bases are TGCGCCAGCAGCCTATCCCCGGGACAGTCAAATTCACCCCTCCACTTT.

The rearrangement links TRBV5-1 to TRBJ2-7, with D tentatively TRBD1 or TRBD2 (5 bases each). Germline CDR1 reads SGHRS; CDR2 reads YFSETQ. CDR3 size: 14 residues. The V end lost 0 bases, the J end lost 0 bases, and 7 bases lay between the germline ends. CDR3 coding DNA: TGCGCCAGCAGCTTGGAGGGGAGCTCCTACGAGCAGTACTTC. It yields the protein CASSLEGSSYEQYF.

V is TRBV2 and J is TRBJ1-1; no definite D call. Germline values: CDR1 SNHLY, CDR2 FYNNEI. Trimming pared 8 bases from V and 0 bases from J, leaving 10 bases between. The CDR3 runs to 13 residues. CDR3 nucleotides: TGTGCCAGCCAAGTATACTTGAACACTGAAGCTTTCTTT. It is translated as CASQVYLNTEAFF.

The chain combines TRBV28 with TRBJ2-5; D gene uncertain. Deletions cut 8 bases from V and 3 bases from J, with 10 bases between. The CDR3 spans 12 residues. Germline V gives CDR1 MDHEN, CDR2 SYDVKM. The CDR3 DNA sequence: TGTGCCAGCGGGCTCCGGGAAGAGACCCAGTACTTC. Translated: CASGLREETQYF. The variable domain in full, completed from reference TRBV28 and TRBJ2-5, reads DVKVTQSSRYLVKRTGEKVFLECVQDMDHENMFWYRQDPGLGLRLIYFSYDVKMKEKGDIPEGYSVSREKKERFSLILESASTNQTSMYLCASGLREETQYFGPGTRLLVL.

CDR3 in DNA: TGTGCCAGCAGCTCGACTAGCGCAGACACAGATACGCAGTATTTT. This gives the protein CASSSTSADTDTQYF. The J gene is TRBJ2-3, the V gene TRBV7-3; 8 bases agree with TRBD2. CDR1 is SGHTA, CDR2 FQGTGA, per germline. Trimming cost V 4 bases and J 2 bases; bases outside gene matches: 5. This CDR3 region has 15 residues.

The chain couples TRBV28 to TRBJ1-2; TRBD1 agrees at 7 bases. V was pared by 5 bases and J by 0 bases, with 6 bases of the junction left unmatched. Germline CDR1 is MDHEN and CDR2 is SYDVKM. The CDR3 covers 15 residues. The CDR3 DNA is TGTGCCAGCAGTAAGGGACAGTCGGCTAACTATGGCTACACCTTC. As protein: CASSKGQSANYGYTF.

The chain recombines TRBV7-2 with TRBJ1-1; 10 bases map to TRBD1. The CDR3 is 16 amino acids. With 1 base clipped from V and 5 bases from J, the junction kept 7 bases outside the gene matches. Germline CDR1 is SGHTA and CDR2 is FQGNSA. CDR3 amino acids: CASSLVGTGVLTEAFF. As DNA, the CDR3 is TGTGCCAGCAGCTTAGTTGGGACAGGGGTTTTGACTGAAGCTTTCTTT.

The chain employs TRBV4-1 and TRBJ1-4; TRBD1 is a possible D gene (5 bases). CDR1 is MGHRA, CDR2 YSYEKL, per germline. CDR3 length equals 11 residues. Trimming removed 8 bases from V and 10 bases from J, with 11 bases in between. CDR3 region: CASSWQGKLFF. The DNA of the CDR3 is TGCGCCAGCTCCTGGCAGGGAAAACTGTTTTTT.